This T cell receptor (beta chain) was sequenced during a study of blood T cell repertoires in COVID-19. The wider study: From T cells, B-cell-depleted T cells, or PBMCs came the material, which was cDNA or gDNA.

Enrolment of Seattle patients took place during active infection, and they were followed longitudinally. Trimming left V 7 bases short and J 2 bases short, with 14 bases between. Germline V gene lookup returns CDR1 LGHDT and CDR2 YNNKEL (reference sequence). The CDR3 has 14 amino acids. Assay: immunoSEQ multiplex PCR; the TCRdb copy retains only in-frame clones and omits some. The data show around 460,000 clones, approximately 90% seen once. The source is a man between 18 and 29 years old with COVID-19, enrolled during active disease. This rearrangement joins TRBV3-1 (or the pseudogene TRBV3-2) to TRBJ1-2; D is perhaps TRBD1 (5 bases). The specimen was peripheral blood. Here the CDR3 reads CASTPTDTNYGYTF. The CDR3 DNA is TGTGCCAGCACGCCGACAGACACAAACTATGGCTACACCTTC.